This TCR beta chain was found in a study of T-cell reconstitution after alpha-beta-depleted transplantation in children. General study points: By one year post-transplant, T-cell counts and diversity largely arose from T cells that were newly produced.

Library preparation (for TCRbeta) was performed with unique molecular identifiers. TCRdb processed the PCR reads anew with MiXCR; each CDR3 protein has one entry. The profile shows about a million distinct CDR3 sequences, about 26% of them singletons. Looked up from germline, CDR1 is LGHDT and CDR2 is YNNKEL (reference sequence). The CDR3 has 13 residues. The ends lost 4 bases at V and 3 bases at J; junction bases unmatched: 3. With regard to this clonotype: Its antigen is not known.

This receptor was identified in a boy less than two years old who had a stem cell transplant for SCID, so the T cells may come from the graft donor. Here the sequenced sample was PBMCs, mostly from graft donor cells, taken 360 days after TCRalphabeta/CD19-depleted stem cell transplant. The chain employs TRBV3-1 and TRBJ2-7, with 7 bases that match TRBD2. CDR3: CASSRLADYEQYF. The CDR3 DNA is TGTGCCAGCAGCCGCCTAGCGGACTACGAGCAGTACTTC.